This T cell receptor beta chain was profiled in a study of blood T cell repertoires in COVID-19. About the study: The United States, Italy and Spain provided the acute and convalescent COVID-19 samples. PBMCs, B-cell-depleted T cells, or T cells were the source of the cDNA or gDNA that made up the material.

Cohorts were based on clinical histories the participants reported. Germline CDR1 is SEHNR and CDR2 is FQNEAQ (reference sequence). The CDR3 totals 16 residues. The ends were cut back, 5 bases at V and 2 bases at J, with 19 bases in the middle. Per the study methods: Estimation of nucleated cell counts relied on the amplification of reference gene primers. Using immunoSEQ multiplex PCR, the repertoire was profiled, and TCRdb retains in-frame clones only, with some absent. The V and J calls and clone size are taken from that table; D and trimming were inferred from the DNA. The table includes 450,000 to 500,000 clones, around 90% detected once.

This chain links TRBV7-9 with TRBJ2-7; weak D call: TRBD1 (6 bases). The clonotype originates from a young woman who had recovered from COVID-19. The sample comprised PBMCs or T cells enriched from blood (not recorded which). This CDR3 reads CASSLMTWGQPYEQYF. Here the CDR3 DNA reads TGTGCCAGCAGCCTTATGACGTGGGGGCAGCCCTACGAGCAGTACTTC.